This T cell receptor (beta chain) was obtained from a study of blood T cell repertoires in COVID-19. Overall study: The study drew acute and convalescent COVID-19 samples from the United States, Italy and Spain. T cells, B-cell-depleted T cells, or PBMCs provided the cDNA or gDNA that served as material.

Per the original methods: Amplification of reference gene primers was used by the study to estimate nucleated cell counts. TCRdb's table, derived via immunoSEQ multiplex PCR, lists solely in-frame clones and lacks some. V and J calls and clone size are copied from that table; D and trimming were computed from the DNA. The repertoire holds about 150,000 clones, with about 85% as singletons. Seattle's enrolled individuals joined amid active infection and were then monitored longitudinally. Germline CDR1 reads MNHNS; CDR2 reads SASEGT. This CDR3 is 11 amino acids long. The V and J ends lost 1 base and 10 bases respectively, with 7 bases between them.

The chain carries TRBV6-1 and TRBJ2-5; the D is unclear. The TCR sequence derives from a man in his 60s with COVID-19, enrolled during active disease. The sequenced sample was peripheral blood. CDR3 coding DNA: TGTGCCAGCAGTGAAGTTAGAAACCAGTACTTC. Protein sequence: CASSEVRNQYF.